One and the same sample provided the 8 T cell receptor beta chains below, sequenced in a study of shared clonotypes between healthy human individuals. Measured with immunoSEQ multiplex PCR; TCRdb has only the in-frame clones, and not every one. Among just over 2,000,000 clones listed, 90% to 95% were seen once. Sequencing was carried out using naive CD4+ T cells sorted from blood. Described subset: CD45RA+ positively selected. The receptors here all came from a young man in good health.

V usage is TRBV27 and J usage is TRBJ2-7, with 9 bases aligning to TRBD1. Germline V lookup: CDR1 MNHEY, CDR2 SMNVEV (reference sequence). J gave up 4 bases and V 2 bases, and 6 bases lay outside the gene matches. The CDR3 extends over 15 amino acids. CDR3 DNA sequence: TGTGCCAGCAGTTTAGCGGGACAGGGAGGATACGAGCAGTACTTC. This encodes CASSLAGQGGYEQYF.

The rearrangement links TRBV6-1 to TRBJ2-5; 8 bases agree with TRBD1. In germline, CDR1 is MNHNS, CDR2 SASEGT. This CDR3 has 15 residues. Germline trimming cut 6 bases from V and 5 bases from J; bases unmatched to any gene: 11. The CDR3 here is CASSANAGGLETQYF. CDR3 nucleotide sequence: TGTGCCAGCAGCGCGAACGCAGGGGGCCTGGAGACCCAGTACTTC.

This chain connects TRBV5-6 to TRBJ1-2; 10 bases align to TRBD1. Germline V gene lookup returns CDR1 SGHDT and CDR2 YYEEEE. V gave up 1 base and J gave up 8 bases; unmatched junction bases: 14. The CDR3 is 17 amino acids. Here the CDR3 DNA reads TGTGCCAGCAGCTTGTTTGAGACAGGGGGCAGTAATAGGGGCTACACCTTC. Residues: CASSLFETGGSNRGYTF. Variable domain in full (rest from reference TRBV5-6 and TRBJ1-2): DAGVTQSPTHLIKTRGQQVTLRCSPKSGHDTVSWYQQALGQGPQFIFQYYEEEERQRGNFPDRFSGHQFPNYSSELNVNALLLGDSALYLCASSLFETGGSNRGYTFGSGTRLTVV.

This chain uses TRBV2 with TRBJ1-5; 7 bases align to TRBD1. This CDR3 is built from 14 residues. Per the germline V gene, CDR1 is SNHLY and CDR2 is FYNNEI. The V segment lost 5 bases and the J segment 6 bases; nucleotides outside the gene matches: 7. The CDR3 nucleotides read TGTGCCAGCAGTCCCGGGACAGTGTTTCAGCCCCAGCATTTT. This sequence encodes CASSPGTVFQPQHF.

This clone has a single count. The rearrangement uses TRBV2 and TRBJ1-3; D is uncertain. The CDR3 is made up of 17 amino acids. Germline V gene data show CDR1 as SNHLY and CDR2 as FYNNEI. Trimming took off 3 bases at V and 3 bases at J, with 18 bases between the two ends. In DNA, the CDR3 is TGTGCCAGCAGTGAGTGGTCCCCCGGGTTTGGTGGAAACACCATATATTTT. Translating it yields CASSEWSPGFGGNTIYF.

This rearrangement joins TRBV19 to TRBJ2-7, with D perhaps matching TRBD1 (6 bases). V was shortened by 4 bases and J by 6 bases, with 13 bases between the two germline ends. The V gene's germline CDR1 is LNHDA and CDR2 SQIVND (reference sequence). The CDR3 contains 13 residues. Here the CDR3 reads CASSTQGYTEQYF. The CDR3 nucleotides read TGTGCCAGTAGTACACAGGGTTATACCGAGCAGTACTTC.

The genes are TRBV10-2 and TRBJ2-3; 7 nucleotides agree with TRBD1. With V trimmed by 4 bases and J by 0 bases, 7 bases remained unmatched. Germline V CDR1 and CDR2: WSHSY, SAAADI. There are 16 residues in the CDR3. The CDR3 region has the DNA TGCGCCAGCAGTGGGGACAGCCGGACTAGCACAGATACGCAGTATTTT. Translating it yields CASSGDSRTSTDTQYF.

About this clone: The sample has other DNA sequences that encode this CDR3 too. The chain employs TRBV5-4 and TRBJ2-7; D gene ambiguous. The CDR3 runs 13 residues. Trimming took off 2 bases at V and 4 bases at J, with 10 bases between the two ends. CDR1 and CDR2 from the germline V gene are SGHNT and YYREEE (reference sequence). The CDR3 sequence: CASSLGTGYEQYF. Here the CDR3 DNA reads TGTGCCAGCAGCTTAGGCACCGGTTACGAGCAGTACTTC. The full variable domain, rest sourced from reference TRBV5-4 and TRBJ2-7, is ETGVTQSPTHLIKTRGQQVTLRCSSQSGHNTVSWYQQALGQGPQFIFQYYREEENGRGNFPPRFSGLQFPNYSSELNVNALELDDSALYLCASSLGTGYEQYFGPGTRLTVT.